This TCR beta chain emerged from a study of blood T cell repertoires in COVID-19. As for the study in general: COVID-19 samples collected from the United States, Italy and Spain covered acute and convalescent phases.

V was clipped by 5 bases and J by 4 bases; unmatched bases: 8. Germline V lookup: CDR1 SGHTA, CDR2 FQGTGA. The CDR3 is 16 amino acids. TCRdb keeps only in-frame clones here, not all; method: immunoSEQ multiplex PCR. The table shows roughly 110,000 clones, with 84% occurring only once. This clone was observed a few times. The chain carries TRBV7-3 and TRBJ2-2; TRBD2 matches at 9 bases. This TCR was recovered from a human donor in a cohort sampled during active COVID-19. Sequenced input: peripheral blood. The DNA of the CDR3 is TGTGCCAGCAGCCCAGGGGGTAGCGGGAGCACCGGGGAGCTGTTTTTT. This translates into CASSPGGSGSTGELFF.